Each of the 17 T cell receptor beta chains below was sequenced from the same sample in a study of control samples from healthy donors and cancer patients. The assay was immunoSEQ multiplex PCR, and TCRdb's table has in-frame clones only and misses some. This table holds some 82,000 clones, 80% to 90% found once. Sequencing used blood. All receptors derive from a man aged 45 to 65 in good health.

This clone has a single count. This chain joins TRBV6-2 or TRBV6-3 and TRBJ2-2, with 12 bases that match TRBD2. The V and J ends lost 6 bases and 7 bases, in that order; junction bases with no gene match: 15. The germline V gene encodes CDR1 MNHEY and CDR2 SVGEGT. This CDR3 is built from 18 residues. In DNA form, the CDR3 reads TGTGCCAGCAGCCCCAGACAGGGACTAGCGGGTACCCACGGGGAGCTGTTTTTT. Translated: CASSPRQGLAGTHGELFF.

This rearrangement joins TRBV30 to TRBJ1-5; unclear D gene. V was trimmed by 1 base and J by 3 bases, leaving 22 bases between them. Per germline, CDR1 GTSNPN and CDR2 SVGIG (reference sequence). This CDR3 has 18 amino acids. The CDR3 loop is CAWSEWPARSPLNQPQHF. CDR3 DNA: TGTGCCTGGAGTGAATGGCCTGCTCGGTCCCCTCTCAATCAGCCCCAGCATTTT. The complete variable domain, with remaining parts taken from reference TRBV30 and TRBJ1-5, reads SQTIHQWPATLVQPVGSPLSLECTVEGTSNPNLYWYRQAAGRGLQLLFYSVGIGQISSEVPQNLSASRPQDRQFILSSKKLLLSDSGFYLCAWSEWPARSPLNQPQHFGDGTRLSIL.

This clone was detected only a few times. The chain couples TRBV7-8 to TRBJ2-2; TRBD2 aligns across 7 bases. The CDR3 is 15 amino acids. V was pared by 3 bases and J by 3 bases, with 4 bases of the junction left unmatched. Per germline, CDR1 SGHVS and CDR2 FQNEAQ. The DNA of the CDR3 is TGTGCCAGCAGCTTCTGGGGGGGAGACACCGGGGAGCTGTTTTTT. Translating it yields CASSFWGGDTGELFF.

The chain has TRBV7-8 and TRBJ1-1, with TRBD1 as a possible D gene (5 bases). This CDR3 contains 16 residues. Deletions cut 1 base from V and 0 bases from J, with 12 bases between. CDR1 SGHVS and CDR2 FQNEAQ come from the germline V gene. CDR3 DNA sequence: TGTGCCAGCAGCTTAGAAGATCCAGGGTTGAACACTGAAGCTTTCTTT. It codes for CASSLEDPGLNTEAFF.

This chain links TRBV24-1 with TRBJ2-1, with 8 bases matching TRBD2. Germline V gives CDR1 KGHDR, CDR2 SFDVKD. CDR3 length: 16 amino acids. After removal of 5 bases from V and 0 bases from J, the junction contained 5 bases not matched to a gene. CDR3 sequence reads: CATSGIAGSSYNEQFF. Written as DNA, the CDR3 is TGTGCCACCAGTGGGATAGCGGGGTCCTCCTACAATGAGCAGTTCTTC.

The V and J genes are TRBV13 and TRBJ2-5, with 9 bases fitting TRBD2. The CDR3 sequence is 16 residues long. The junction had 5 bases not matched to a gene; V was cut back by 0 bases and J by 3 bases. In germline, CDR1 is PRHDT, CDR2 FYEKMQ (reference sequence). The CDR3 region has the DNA TGTGCCAGCAGCTTAGGCTGGCGGGAGGGCGAAGAGACCCAGTACTTC. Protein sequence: CASSLGWREGEETQYF.

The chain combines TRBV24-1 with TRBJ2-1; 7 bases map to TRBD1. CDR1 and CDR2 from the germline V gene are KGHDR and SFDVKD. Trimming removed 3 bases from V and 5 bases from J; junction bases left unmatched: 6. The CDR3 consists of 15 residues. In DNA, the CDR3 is TGTGCCACCAGTGATCCTACTACAGGGGACAATGAGCAGTTCTTC. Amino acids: CATSDPTTGDNEQFF.

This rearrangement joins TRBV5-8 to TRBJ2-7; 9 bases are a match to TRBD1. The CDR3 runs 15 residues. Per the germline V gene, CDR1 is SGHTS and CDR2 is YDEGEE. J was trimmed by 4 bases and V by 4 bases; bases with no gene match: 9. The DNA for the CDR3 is TGTGCCAGCAGCAGAGGGGCGGGACAGGGTTACGAGCAGTACTTC. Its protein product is CASSRGAGQGYEQYF.

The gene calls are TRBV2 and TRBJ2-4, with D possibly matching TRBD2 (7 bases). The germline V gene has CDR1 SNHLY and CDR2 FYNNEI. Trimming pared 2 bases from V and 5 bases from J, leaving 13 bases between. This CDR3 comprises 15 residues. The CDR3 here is CASSESLGGENIQYF. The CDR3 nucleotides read TGTGCCAGCAGTGAAAGTTTAGGGGGGGAAAACATTCAGTACTTC.

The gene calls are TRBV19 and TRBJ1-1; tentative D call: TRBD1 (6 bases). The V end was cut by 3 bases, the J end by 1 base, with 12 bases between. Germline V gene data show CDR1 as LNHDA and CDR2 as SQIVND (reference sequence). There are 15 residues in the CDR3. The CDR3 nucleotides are TGTGCCAGTAGTATGGCCTCGACAGGGAACACTGAAGCTTTCTTT. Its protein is CASSMASTGNTEAFF.

CDR3 in amino acids: CASSLGTSGIQETQYF. CDR3 coding DNA: TGTGCCAGCAGCTTAGGGACTAGCGGGATCCAAGAGACCCAGTACTTC. The rearrangement joins TRBV11-3 to TRBJ2-5, with 12 bases matching TRBD2. The germline CDR1 and CDR2 sequences are SGHNT and YENEEA. The V and J ends lost 1 base and 1 base, in that order; junction bases with no gene match: 1. The CDR3 covers 16 residues.

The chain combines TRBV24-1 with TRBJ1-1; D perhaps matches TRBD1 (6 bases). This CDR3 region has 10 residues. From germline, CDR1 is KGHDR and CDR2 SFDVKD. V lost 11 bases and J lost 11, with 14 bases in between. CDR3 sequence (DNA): TGTGCCATCCAGGGGATGGGGGCTTTCTTT. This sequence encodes CAIQGMGAFF.

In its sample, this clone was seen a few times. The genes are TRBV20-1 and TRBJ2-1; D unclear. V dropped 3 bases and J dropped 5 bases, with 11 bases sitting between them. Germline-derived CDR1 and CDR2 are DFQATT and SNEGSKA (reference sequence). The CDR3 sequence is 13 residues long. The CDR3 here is CSASEDSNNEQFF. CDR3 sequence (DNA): TGCAGTGCTAGTGAAGATTCGAACAATGAGCAGTTCTTC.

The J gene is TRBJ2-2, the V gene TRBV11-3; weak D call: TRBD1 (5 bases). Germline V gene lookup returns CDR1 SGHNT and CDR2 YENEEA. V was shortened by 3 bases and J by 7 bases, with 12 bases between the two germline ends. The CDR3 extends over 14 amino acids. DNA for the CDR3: TGTGCCAGCAGCTTCATCGGGCAGGGCGGGGAGCTGTTTTTT. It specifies CASSFIGQGGELFF. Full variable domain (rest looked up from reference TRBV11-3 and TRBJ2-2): EAGVVQSPRYKIIEKKQPVAFWCNPISGHNTLYWYLQNLGQGPELLIRYENEEAVDDSQLPKDRFSAERLKGVDSTLKIQPAELGDSAVYLCASSFIGQGGELFFGEGSRLTVL.

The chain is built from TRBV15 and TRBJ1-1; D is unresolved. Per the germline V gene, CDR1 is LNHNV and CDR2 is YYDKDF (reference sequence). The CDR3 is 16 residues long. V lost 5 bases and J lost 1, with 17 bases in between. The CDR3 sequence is CATSSPVGRGNTEAFF. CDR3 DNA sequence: TGTGCCACCAGCTCCCCAGTAGGGCGGGGGAACACTGAAGCTTTCTTT.

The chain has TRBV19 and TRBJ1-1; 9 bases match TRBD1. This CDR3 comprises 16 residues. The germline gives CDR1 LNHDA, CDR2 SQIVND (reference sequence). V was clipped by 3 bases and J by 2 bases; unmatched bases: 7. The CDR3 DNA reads TGTGCCAGTAGTATGTGGACAGGGGCGCGTAACACTGAAGCTTTCTTT. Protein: CASSMWTGARNTEAFF.

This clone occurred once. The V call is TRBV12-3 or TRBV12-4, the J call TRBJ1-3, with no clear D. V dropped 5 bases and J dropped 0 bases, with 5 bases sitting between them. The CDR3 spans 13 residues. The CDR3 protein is CASSLSSGNTIYF. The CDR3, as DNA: TGTGCCAGCAGTCTCAGCTCTGGAAACACCATATATTTT.